The source of this TCR beta chain is a study of blood T cell repertoires in COVID-19. The assay was immunoSEQ multiplex PCR, and TCRdb's table has in-frame clones only and misses some. The table has about 370,000 clones, roughly 90% seen once. This CDR3 contains 16 residues. V dropped 2 bases and J dropped 0 bases, with 13 bases sitting between them. CDR1 is SGHTA and CDR2 is FQGNSA in the germline V gene. The sequence derives from a woman in her thirties with COVID-19, enrolled during active disease. The chain carries TRBV7-2 and TRBJ1-2, with D perhaps TRBD1 (6 bases). What was sequenced was peripheral blood. CDR3 sequence: CASSLRSTGANYGYTF. For the CDR3, the DNA is TGTGCCAGCAGCTTACGCTCGACAGGAGCTAACTATGGCTACACCTTC. The full variable domain, in which reference TRBV7-2 and TRBJ1-2 provide the parts outside the CDR3, is GAGVSQSPSNKVTEKGKDVELRCDPISGHTALYWYRQSLGQGLEFLIYFQGNSAPDKSGLPSDRFSAERTGGSVSTLTIQRTQQEDSAVYLCASSLRSTGANYGYTFGSGTRLTVV.